The clone carrying this TCR beta chain was found once. Healthy and HIV-negative, the adult donors had no recent acute infections or vaccinations. This entry comes from a study of shared clonotypes between healthy human individuals. Data came from immunoSEQ multiplex PCR; TCRdb stores just in-frame clones and leaves some out. In the table there are about 2.4 million clones, more than 90% of which are singletons. Germline V gives CDR1 SQVTM, CDR2 ANQGSEA. CDR3 length: 12 residues. The V and J ends lost 2 bases and 3 bases respectively, with 8 bases between them. The source material was naive CD4+ T cells sorted from blood. Subset meaning: CD45RA+ positively selected. The chain recombines TRBV29-1 with TRBJ2-7; weak D call: TRBD1 (6 bases). The receptor was isolated from a man younger than 35 in good health. CDR3: CSVEMDSYEQYF. DNA for the CDR3: TGCAGCGTTGAAATGGACAGCTACGAGCAGTACTTC.